Below, 24 T cell receptor beta chains from the same sample are listed, as sequenced in a study of T cells after yellow fever vaccination. TCRdb independently ran MiXCR on the 5' RACE reads; one entry per CDR3 protein. The repertoire has roughly 330,000 distinct CDR3 sequences, around 4.1% of them found once; the top ten carry about 24%. Sample: PBMCs, taken 5 days after the yellow fever booster vaccination. Receptor source: a man between 18 and 29 years old who received the YFV17D yellow fever vaccine.

In its sample, this clonotype was seen many times. V usage is TRBV7-2 and J usage is TRBJ2-2; perhaps TRBD2 as D (6 bases). Germline-derived CDR1 and CDR2 are SGHTA and FQGNSA. CDR3 size: 13 residues. The V gene lost 5 bases and the J gene lost 5 bases, with 9 bases spanning the gap. CDR3 residues: CASSIGTTGELFF. The CDR3 bases are TGTGCCAGCAGCATAGGGACTACCGGGGAGCTGTTTTTT.

In this sample, this clonotype turned up a few times. The DNA of the CDR3 is TGTGCCAGCAGTTTCGAAGGACGGGGGGGCCTCACTGAAGCTTTCTTT. It encodes CASSFEGRGGLTEAFF. The V and J genes are TRBV6-2 or TRBV6-3 and TRBJ1-1; TRBD1 is a possible D gene (6 bases). This CDR3 spans 16 amino acids. Germline V gene lookup returns CDR1 MNHEY and CDR2 SVGEGT. Trimming shortened V by 4 bases and J by 4 bases, and 19 bases separated the two germline ends.

This clonotype was counted ten times or more. J is TRBJ2-5 and V is TRBV5-1; TRBD2 is a possible D gene (6 bases). Trimming pared 0 bases from V and 5 bases from J, leaving 14 bases between. Looked up from germline, CDR1 is SGHRS and CDR2 is YFSETQ. This CDR3 is built from 15 residues. CDR3 in amino acids: CASSLAGGSVETQYF. CDR3 DNA sequence: TGCGCCAGCAGCTTGGCCGGGGGATCTGTGGAGACCCAGTACTTC.

This clonotype showed up many times. The rearrangement joins TRBV5-5 to TRBJ2-7; tentatively, D is TRBD2 (5 bases). The germline V gene has CDR1 SGHKS and CDR2 YYEKEE (reference sequence). This CDR3 has 15 residues. The V end lost 1 base, the J end lost 3 bases, and 14 bases lay between the germline ends. For the CDR3, the DNA is TGTGCCAGCAGCTTGATGGACGGGGTCTACTACGAGCAGTACTTC. It codes for CASSLMDGVYYEQYF.

This clonotype was counted between two and nine times. V gene TRBV4-1 combines with J gene TRBJ2-5; TRBD1 might be the D (5 bases). The CDR3 consists of 16 residues. Germline values: CDR1 MGHRA, CDR2 YSYEKL. V lost 4 bases and J lost 5, with 20 bases in between. The CDR3 sequence: CASSRAHASQGETQYF. CDR3 DNA sequence: TGCGCCAGCAGCCGGGCACACGCGAGTCAGGGTGAGACCCAGTACTTC.

The chain carries TRBV4-2 and TRBJ2-2, with 11 nucleotides matching TRBD2. This CDR3 has 20 residues. Germline V gives CDR1 LGHNA, CDR2 YNFKEQ. V trimming: 0 bases; J trimming: 4 bases; junction bases outside the gene matches: 13. The CDR3 coding sequence is TGTGCCAGCAGCCAAGACCCCGAGGTAGCGGGGGGGCGGGGCACCGGGGAGCTGTTTTTT. Its protein is CASSQDPEVAGGRGTGELFF.

The sample holds a few counts of this clonotype. The genes are TRBV4-3 and TRBJ2-5, with TRBD1 identical over 11 bases. Unmatched junction bases numbered 4, after V lost 0 bases and J lost 4 bases. Germline assignment: CDR1 LGHNA and CDR2 YSLEER. The CDR3 contains 16 residues. CDR3 loop: CASSQDGTGGTETQYF. CDR3 sequence (DNA): TGCGCCAGCAGCCAAGATGGGACAGGGGGTACAGAGACCCAGTACTTC.

This clonotype was seen many times. V gene TRBV7-9 combines with J gene TRBJ1-2; 9 nucleotides agree with TRBD1. This CDR3 has 15 amino acids. Germline V gives CDR1 SEHNR, CDR2 FQNEAQ (reference sequence). With V trimmed by 5 bases and J by 6 bases, 10 bases remained unmatched. The CDR3 DNA reads as TGTGCCAGCAGCCCTTGGGACAGGGCGTCGGATGGCTACACCTTC. This translates into CASSPWDRASDGYTF.

This clonotype has ten or more counts. This chain links TRBV20-1 with TRBJ2-6; D not resolved. The CDR3 length is 14 residues. CDR1 is DFQATT and CDR2 is SNEGSKA in the germline V gene (reference sequence). V was cut by 3 bases and J by 2 bases, with 8 bases left in between. CDR3 protein: CSASWVPGANVLTF. The DNA for the CDR3 is TGCAGTGCTAGTTGGGTCCCTGGGGCCAACGTCCTGACTTTC.

At least ten counts were recorded for this clonotype. The DNA for the CDR3 is TGTGCCAGCAGTGACCGGCGGACCCAAAACATTCAGTACTTC. Amino acids: CASSDRRTQNIQYF. The chain has TRBV2 and TRBJ2-4; D remains unclear. V was trimmed by 3 bases and J by 5 bases, leaving 11 bases between them. Germline lookup yields CDR1 SNHLY and CDR2 FYNNEI. The CDR3 is 14 residues long.

This clonotype was observed at least ten times. Here the CDR3 reads CASSIGGLDNEQFF. DNA for the CDR3: TGTGCCAGCAGCATCGGGGGACTTGACAATGAGCAGTTCTTC. The chain is built from TRBV7-6 and TRBJ2-1; tentatively, D is TRBD2 (6 bases). The CDR3 covers 14 residues. Trimming took off 5 bases at V and 5 bases at J, with 13 bases between the two ends. Germline CDR1 is SGHVS and CDR2 is FNYEAQ.

This rearrangement joins TRBV14 to TRBJ2-7; TRBD1 or TRBD2 may be the D gene (5 bases each). Trimming cost V 5 bases and J 8 bases, with 19 bases left between them. This CDR3 region has 14 residues. The germline gives CDR1 SGHDN, CDR2 FVKESK. The CDR3 loop is CASSLGSGGLKQYF. Written as DNA, the CDR3 is TGTGCCAGCAGCTTAGGGAGTGGGGGTTTGAAGCAGTACTTC.

This clonotype was counted only a few times. The CDR3 reads CASSKVGGSAGYTF. The DNA for the CDR3 is TGTGCCAGCAGCAAAGTAGGCGGCTCGGCGGGCTACACCTTC. The chain has TRBV4-2 and TRBJ1-2; D ambiguous. CDR1 LGHNA and CDR2 YNFKEQ come from the germline V gene. V was cut by 5 bases and J by 8 bases, with 18 bases left in between. The CDR3 totals 14 residues.

This clonotype turned up a few times. The gene calls are TRBV4-2 and TRBJ2-1; tentatively, D is TRBD2 (5 bases). The CDR3 is 16 residues long. Germline CDR1 LGHNA, CDR2 YNFKEQ. The V and J ends lost 0 bases and 0 bases respectively, with 9 bases between them. The CDR3 region has the DNA TGTGCCAGCAGCCAAGATAGGGCGGGCTCCTACAATGAGCAGTTCTTC. Translating it yields CASSQDRAGSYNEQFF.

The gene calls are TRBV20-1 and TRBJ1-6; D may be TRBD1 (5 bases). This CDR3 is built from 15 residues. Trimming left V 6 bases short and J 5 bases short, with 17 bases between. Germline V lookup: CDR1 DFQATT, CDR2 SNEGSKA (reference sequence). CDR3 sequence reads: CSAAQPTGHNSPLHF. The CDR3 DNA reads TGCAGTGCGGCCCAACCTACGGGACATAATTCACCCCTCCACTTT.

This clonotype was seen a few times. The CDR3 is CASSQAAGQGVYNEQFF. The CDR3 nucleotides are TGTGCCAGCAGCCAAGCGGCGGGACAGGGGGTCTACAATGAGCAGTTCTTC. This chain joins TRBV4-2 and TRBJ2-1, with TRBD1 identical over 11 bases. Germline V gene lookup returns CDR1 LGHNA and CDR2 YNFKEQ. The J segment lost 3 bases and the V segment lost 1 base, leaving 5 bases of the junction unmatched. The CDR3 has 17 residues.

This clonotype was observed a few times. V is TRBV20-1 and J is TRBJ1-1; D gene unclear. Germline V gene lookup returns CDR1 DFQATT and CDR2 SNEGSKA (reference sequence). The CDR3 is 14 amino acids. V dropped 2 bases and J dropped 7 bases, with 17 bases sitting between them. The DNA of the CDR3 is TGCAGTGCTAGACCCCCAGACGGAACAATTGAAGCTTTCTTT. Translated: CSARPPDGTIEAFF.

In its sample, this clonotype was seen many times. This chain connects TRBV14 to TRBJ2-5; unclear D gene. This CDR3 comprises 15 residues. Germline V gene sequence: CDR1 SGHDN, CDR2 FVKESK. V was trimmed by 0 bases and J by 2 bases, leaving 10 bases between them. DNA for the CDR3: TGTGCCAGCAGCCAAGAATGGAGTGATCAAGAGACCCAGTACTTC. Translated: CASSQEWSDQETQYF.

Many counts were recorded for this clonotype. This chain links TRBV19 with TRBJ2-4; D perhaps matches TRBD2 (6 bases). The CDR3 is 11 amino acids. The V end lost 9 bases, the J end lost 12 bases, and 15 bases lay between the germline ends. Per the germline V gene, CDR1 is LNHDA and CDR2 is SQIVND (reference sequence). CDR3 DNA sequence: TGTGCCAGCGACCAGGGAGGTGCTCAGTACTTC. It specifies CASDQGGAQYF.

At least ten counts were recorded for this clonotype. The chain joins TRBV4-1 to TRBJ2-3, with 12 bases lining up with TRBD1. The CDR3 loop spans 16 amino acids. Trimming removed 4 bases from V and 9 bases from J; junction bases left unmatched: 11. Germline CDR1 MGHRA, CDR2 YSYEKL. CDR3 region: CASSRLGQGARETQYF. The CDR3 DNA reads as TGCGCCAGCAGCCGACTGGGACAGGGGGCGCGTGAGACGCAGTATTTT.

The gene calls are TRBV19 and TRBJ2-6; no clear D. Germline V CDR1 and CDR2: LNHDA, SQIVND (reference sequence). This CDR3 has 15 residues. V lost 3 bases and J 2 bases, leaving 8 bases between the germline ends. Written as DNA, the CDR3 is TGTGCCAGTAGTATCGCCCTTGCTGGGGCCAACGTCCTGACTTTC. Translated, it gives CASSIALAGANVLTF. Complete variable domain (other parts from reference TRBV19 and TRBJ2-6): DGGITQSPKYLFRKEGQNVTLSCEQNLNHDAMYWYRQDPGQGLRLIYYSQIVNDFQKGDIAEGYSVSREKKESFPLTVTSAQKNPTAFYLCASSIALAGANVLTFGAGSRLTVL.

This clonotype turned up a few times. The chain recombines TRBV29-1 with TRBJ1-2; D unresolved. The CDR3 has 15 residues. The V gene's germline CDR1 is SQVTM and CDR2 ANQGSEA. V was clipped by 0 bases and J by 4 bases, with 15 bases between them. In nucleotides, the CDR3 is TGCAGCGTTGAAGATCGGTCGTTAAGACCCTATGGCTACACCTTC. It codes for CSVEDRSLRPYGYTF.

About this clonotype: A much larger clone differs from this one at a single base, so this may be a read error. The chain is built from TRBV6-2 or TRBV6-3 and TRBJ2-6, with D unresolved. Trimming removed 6 bases from V and 5 bases from J, with 20 bases in between. The length of the CDR3 is 17 residues. CDR1 is MNHEY and CDR2 is SVGEGT in the germline V gene. Written as DNA, the CDR3 is TGTGCCAGCAGATCCCGGTCCCCCCAGCGTTGGGCCAACGTCCTGACTTTC. Protein product: CASRSRSPQRWANVLTF.

This clonotype was seen more than once but under ten times. The chain uses TRBV18 and TRBJ1-5; D remains unclear. The V gene's germline CDR1 is KGHSH and CDR2 LQKENI. V lost 2 bases, J lost 0 bases, and 11 bases lay in between. The CDR3 is 16 amino acids. In DNA form, the CDR3 reads TGTGCCAGCTCACCAGTTAATCCGGGTAGCAATCAGCCCCAGCATTTT. It codes for CASSPVNPGSNQPQHF.